This record covers a single T cell receptor beta chain. Germline loops: CDR1 SGHTA, CDR2 FQGNSA. The CDR3 is 14 amino acids. V was trimmed by 5 bases and J by 2 bases, leaving 10 bases between them. Sequencing was performed with immunoSEQ multiplex PCR; in TCRdb, only in-frame clones are kept and a portion is missing. Found here are 350,000 to 550,000 clones, approximately 92% of them singletons; the top ten hold roughly 2.5%. This sample was included in a study of Ad26.COV2.S vaccination and SARS-CoV-2 variants. The treatment denotes: roughly 18 received Ad26.COV2.S at low or high dose, single or two shots; about 5 received placebo; per-sample allocation not given. On day 63 after the first injection, vaccine and placebo recipients gave samples.

The chain combines TRBV7-2 with TRBJ1-5, with a possible D match to TRBD1 (5 bases). This receptor was identified in a person between 18 and 59 years old who received the Ad26.COV2.S COVID-19 vaccine or a placebo. The sequences come from peripheral blood, collected in a trial of Ad26.COV2.S vaccine versus placebo. CDR3 sequence (DNA): TGTGCCAGCAGCCGGGACCGAGGCAATCAGCCCCAGCATTTT. Translation: CASSRDRGNQPQHF.